This T cell receptor beta chain was recovered during a study of cytomegalovirus exposure and HLA in healthy donors. Study-wide context: Among the approximately 430 donors who were genotyped, approximately 84% fell in the genetic ancestry cluster that is associated with self-reported Caucasian donors.

Findings and caveats of the study: TCR beta V segments were, for the most part, productive about 87% or about 30% of the time in an earlier analysis. Reportedly, TCR beta sequences accurately predicted HLA-A and HLA-B alleles in most subjects. Analysis was carried out at a later point, and it linked a missense DCLRE1C variant to TCR beta V- and J-gene trimming.

CDR1 and CDR2 (germline): SGHNT, YYREEE (reference sequence). The CDR3 length is 15 residues. Trimming left V 1 base short and J 4 bases short, with 11 bases between. Points on this clone: Its matching antigen is unknown.

Amplification used 60 Vbeta primers and 13 Jbeta primers. TCRdb keeps only in-frame clones here, not all; method: immunoSEQ multiplex PCR. The data contain around 180,000 clones, around three quarters of them singletons. The V call is TRBV5-4, the J call TRBJ1-4, with a tentative D call TRBD1 (5 bases). The origin of this receptor is a man between 40 and 49 years old in good health and CMV-seronegative. Sequenced: PBMCs. In nucleotides, the CDR3 is TGTGCCAGCAGCTTGTTCGGGGGGGTTAATGAAAAACTGTTTTTT. It codes for CASSLFGGVNEKLFF.